One sample yielded the 19 T cell receptor beta chains listed below, sequenced in a study of molecular identifiers for immune sequencing clone quantification (dated by TCRdb to the late 2010s). Library prep was done by PCR. The listed sequencing device is Illumina HiSeq 4000. TCRdb reprocessed the public reads (quality trimming at Q25 with fastp, clone calling with MiXCR) and kept in-frame beta chains. One record per CDR3 amino acid sequence lists the most common genes and DNA. The sample includes 400,000 to 600,000 distinct CDR3 sequences, with 20% to 25% observed a single time. The ten largest clones represent around 0.84% of the sample. Source material: naive CD8+ T cells from blood, with Jurkat cell RNA spiked in. The sample's cell subset or site label, in plain terms: FACS-sorted CD8+CD4-CCR7+CD45RA+ naive T cells. These receptor sequences come from a human donor in good health. Some libraries in this study had Jurkat cell RNA spiked in.

This sequence joins TRBV28 and TRBJ2-3, with 7 bases fitting TRBD2. J was trimmed by 4 bases and V by 4 bases; bases with no gene match: 5. The CDR3 is made up of 14 amino acids. The germline gives CDR1 MDHEN, CDR2 SYDVKM. The CDR3, as DNA: TGTGCCAGCAGTTCGCGGACTAGTGCAGATACGCAGTATTTT. This translates into CASSSRTSADTQYF.

This clonotype was seen more than once but under ten times. The rearrangement uses TRBV27 and TRBJ2-1; TRBD2 agrees at 10 bases. Germline loops: CDR1 MNHEY, CDR2 SMNVEV (reference sequence). This CDR3 has 14 amino acids. The J segment lost 7 bases and the V segment lost 6 bases, leaving 6 bases of the junction unmatched. DNA for the CDR3: TGTGCCAGCAGCGACGGGACTAGCGCGAATGAGCAGTTCTTC. Translation gives CASSDGTSANEQFF.

The chain links TRBV7-9 to TRBJ2-7; 9 positions match TRBD1. Germline loops: CDR1 SEHNR, CDR2 FQNEAQ (reference sequence). This CDR3 spans 17 amino acids. The J segment lost 5 bases and the V segment lost 2 bases, leaving 13 bases of the junction unmatched. The CDR3 DNA reads as TGTGCCAGCAGCTTAACACACTCGACAGGGGGTCTGGACGAGCAGTACTTC. Translation: CASSLTHSTGGLDEQYF. Full variable domain (outside the CDR3, taken from reference TRBV7-9 and TRBJ2-7): DTGVSQNPRHKITKRGQNVTFRCDPISEHNRLYWYRQTLGQGPEFLTYFQNEAQLEKSRLLSDRFSAERPKGSFSTLEIQRTEQGDSAMYLCASSLTHSTGGLDEQYFGPGTRLTVT.

This clonotype was counted at least ten times. The chain links TRBV29-1 to TRBJ2-7; 10 nucleotides line up with TRBD1. The CDR3 totals 15 residues. Germline assignment: CDR1 SQVTM and CDR2 ANQGSEA. With 4 bases clipped from V and 2 bases from J, the junction kept 8 bases outside the gene matches. CDR3 sequence (DNA): TGCAGCGTTGCCCCGACCGGGACAGGGGCCTACGAGCAGTACTTC. Translating it yields CSVAPTGTGAYEQYF.

In its sample, this clonotype was seen many times. The rearrangement joins TRBV28 to TRBJ1-2, with D possibly matching TRBD1 (5 bases). Trimming removed 5 bases at V and 2 bases at J, with 15 bases between. The CDR3 contains 15 residues. Germline V CDR1 and CDR2: MDHEN, SYDVKM. The chain's CDR3 is CASSRAGTYNYGYTF. In DNA form, the CDR3 reads TGTGCCAGCAGTCGAGCCGGGACGTACAACTATGGCTACACCTTC.

The sample holds many counts of this clonotype. J is TRBJ1-4 and V is TRBV29-1; 8 nucleotides agree with TRBD1. This CDR3 is built from 12 residues. V lost 6 bases, J lost 8 bases, and 5 bases stayed unmatched. CDR1 and CDR2 (germline): SQVTM, ANQGSEA. CDR3 nucleotide sequence: TGCAGCGTCGACAGGGGAGACGAAAAACTGTTTTTT. The encoded protein is CSVDRGDEKLFF. The whole variable domain, remainder taken from reference TRBV29-1 and TRBJ1-4, is SAVISQKPSRDICQRGTSLTIQCQVDSQVTMMFWYRQQPGQSLTLIATANQGSEATYESGFVIDKFPISRPNLTFSTLTVSNMSPEDSSIYLCSVDRGDEKLFFGSGTQLSVL.

This clonotype has a count of ten or more. The chain couples TRBV12-3 or TRBV12-4 to TRBJ1-1, with D possibly being TRBD1 (5 bases). The V and J ends lost 5 bases and 0 bases respectively, with 10 bases between them. This CDR3 is built from 14 residues. The DNA of the CDR3 is TGTGCCAGCAGTGGTTCAGGGATGAACACTGAAGCTTTCTTT. This sequence encodes CASSGSGMNTEAFF.

This clonotype was observed many times. The chain carries TRBV7-9 and TRBJ1-5, with no clear D. V lost 5 bases to trimming and J lost 4 bases, with 6 bases between them. Germline assignment: CDR1 SEHNR and CDR2 FQNEAQ (reference sequence). The CDR3 loop spans 12 amino acids. The CDR3 region is CASSHDNQPQHF. CDR3 nucleotide sequence: TGTGCCAGCAGCCATGATAATCAGCCCCAGCATTTT.

This clonotype was counted many times. This chain connects TRBV20-1 to TRBJ1-1; the D gene is possibly TRBD1 (5 bases). V lost 6 bases to trimming and J lost 3 bases, with 14 bases between them. The CDR3 is 13 amino acids. Germline loops: CDR1 DFQATT, CDR2 SNEGSKA (reference sequence). CDR3 region: CSARRQGDTEAFF. For the CDR3, the DNA is TGCAGTGCCAGGAGGCAGGGTGACACTGAAGCTTTCTTT.

The chain carries TRBV28 and TRBJ2-5; D unclear. The CDR3 runs to 15 residues. Trimming took off 2 bases at V and 0 bases at J, with 10 bases between the two ends. CDR1 and CDR2 from the germline V gene are MDHEN and SYDVKM. CDR3: CASSLRQRNQETQYF. The DNA of the CDR3 is TGTGCCAGCAGTTTAAGGCAGAGAAACCAAGAGACCCAGTACTTC.

This clonotype was seen many times. The chain recombines TRBV9 with TRBJ2-3; maybe TRBD1 (6 bases). Trimming cost V 4 bases and J 0 bases, with 12 bases left between them. The CDR3 covers 15 residues. Germline CDR1 and CDR2: SGDLS and YYNGEE. CDR3 residues: CASSNIGQSTDTQYF. DNA for the CDR3: TGTGCCAGCAGCAACATCGGACAGAGCACAGATACGCAGTATTTT. Full variable domain (remainder filled in from reference TRBV9 and TRBJ2-3): DSGVTQTPKHLITATGQRVTLRCSPRSGDLSVYWYQQSLDQGLQFLIQYYNGEERAKGNILERFSAQQFPDLHSELNLSSLELGDSALYFCASSNIGQSTDTQYFGPGTRLTVL.

This clonotype came up many times. The rearrangement uses TRBV4-1 and TRBJ1-1; D remains ambiguous. Trimming stripped 3 bases from V and 2 bases from J, with 10 bases between. From germline, CDR1 is MGHRA and CDR2 YSYEKL. This CDR3 spans 14 amino acids. The CDR3 spells CASSHILQNTEAFF. Here the CDR3 DNA reads TGCGCCAGCAGCCATATATTGCAAAACACTGAAGCTTTCTTT.

This clonotype was seen at least ten times. This chain joins TRBV29-1 and TRBJ2-5, with D possibly matching TRBD1 (5 bases). Germline loops: CDR1 SQVTM, CDR2 ANQGSEA. The CDR3 totals 15 residues. The V end was cut by 0 bases, the J end by 4 bases, with 15 bases between. The CDR3 nucleotides are TGCAGCGTTGAAGATTTCGTCTCAGGGCGAGAGACCCAGTACTTC. Amino acids: CSVEDFVSGRETQYF.

The J gene is TRBJ1-1, the V gene TRBV3-1; 9 nucleotides line up with TRBD1. The germline gives CDR1 LGHDT, CDR2 YNNKEL (reference sequence). J was trimmed by 5 bases and V by 4 bases; bases with no gene match: 5. This CDR3 has 14 residues. The CDR3 DNA sequence: TGTGCCAGCAGCCTGGGACAGGGTATGACTGAAGCTTTCTTT. It is translated as CASSLGQGMTEAFF. Drawing the rest from reference TRBV3-1 and TRBJ1-1, the complete variable domain is DTAVSQTPKYLVTQMGNDKSIKCEQNLGHDTMYWYKQDSKKFLKIMFSYNNKELIINETVPNRFSPKSPDKAHLNLHINSLELGDSAVYFCASSLGQGMTEAFFGQGTRLTVV.

The chain joins TRBV12-3 or TRBV12-4 to TRBJ2-5, with 15 bases fitting TRBD2. Unmatched junction bases numbered 18, after V lost 6 bases and J lost 4 bases. This CDR3 spans 20 amino acids. The CDR3 bases are TGTGCCAGCAGCGCTCCACCGGGACTAGCGGGAGGTTCCCCAAGAGAGACCCAGTACTTC. This encodes CASSAPPGLAGGSPRETQYF.

This clonotype was observed many times. The chain has TRBV7-2 and TRBJ1-1, with 10 bases aligning to TRBD1. The V gene end was trimmed by 3 bases and the J gene end by 5 bases; junction bases not matched to a gene: 9. Germline CDR1 reads SGHTA; CDR2 reads FQGNSA. The CDR3 runs to 16 residues. DNA of the CDR3: TGTGCCAGCAGCTTTCTCTTCGGGACAGGGGCGACTGAAGCTTTCTTT. It is translated as CASSFLFGTGATEAFF.

This clonotype was detected many times. The rearrangement uses TRBV4-3 and TRBJ2-5, with 10 bases aligning to TRBD1. Trimming at V came to 0 bases and at J to 5 bases, leaving 6 bases not matched to a gene. Germline V gene sequence: CDR1 LGHNA, CDR2 YSLEER. CDR3 length equals 16 residues. CDR3: CASSQEWGQGKETQYF. CDR3 nucleotide sequence: TGCGCCAGCAGCCAAGAATGGGGACAGGGGAAGGAGACCCAGTACTTC.

V is TRBV19 and J is TRBJ2-7, with 10 bases that match TRBD1. The CDR3 spans 15 residues. The germline V gene encodes CDR1 LNHDA and CDR2 SQIVND (reference sequence). V shed 5 bases, J shed 2 bases, and the junction held 6 bases outside the gene matches. DNA of the CDR3: TGTGCCAGTAGTCTAGGGACAGGGGTAGCCTACGAGCAGTACTTC. Amino acid sequence: CASSLGTGVAYEQYF.

This clonotype showed up just a few times. This rearrangement joins TRBV13 to TRBJ1-1, with 7 positions matching TRBD1. V dropped 5 bases and J dropped 11; count of bases not matched to a gene: 8. The germline V gene encodes CDR1 PRHDT and CDR2 FYEKMQ (reference sequence). The CDR3 has 12 residues. CDR3 sequence: CASSRQGLGAFF. CDR3 nucleotide sequence: TGTGCCAGCAGCCGACAGGGACTGGGGGCTTTCTTT.